Listed below are T cell receptor beta chains from one sample, sequenced in a study of T cell responses to AZD1222 COVID-19 vaccine. Assay: immunoSEQ multiplex PCR; the TCRdb copy retains only in-frame clones and omits some. This sample has more than 65,000 clones, with 86% found just once. The input for sequencing was peripheral blood, taken on day 0 of AZD1222 vaccination. The origin of the receptors is an adult in good health. Both conserved end residues are part of each CDR3. The D gene is left open where the match is weak. The size of a clone is reported for some rows only, either as once, few or many, or as a class for expanded clones.

abundance: once
j_gene: TRBJ2-1
v_gene: TRBV10-3
d_gene: TRBD1
len: 14
CDR3nt: TGTGCCATCAGTGGAGGGACAGGTTACAATGAGCAGTTCTTC
CDR3aa: CAISGGTGYNEQFF

abundance: -
j_gene: TRBJ1-3
v_gene: TRBV6-5
d_gene: -
len: 13
CDR3nt: TGTGCCAGCAGACTAAGCTCTGGAAACACCATATATTTT
CDR3aa: CASRLSSGNTIYF

abundance: once
j_gene: TRBJ1-3
v_gene: TRBV9
d_gene: -
len: 16
CDR3nt: TGTGCCAGCAGCCCCCGCGGGGGCGAGGCTGGAAACACCATATATTTT
CDR3aa: CASSPRGGEAGNTIYF

abundance: -
j_gene: TRBJ2-1
v_gene: TRBV19
d_gene: TRBD2
len: 16
CDR3nt: TGTGCCAGTAGTCCACAGCGGGAGGGCCTGTCGGATGAGCAGTTCTTC
CDR3aa: CASSPQREGLSDEQFF

abundance: -
j_gene: TRBJ1-1
v_gene: TRBV27
d_gene: TRBD1
len: 14
CDR3nt: TGTGCCAGCAGTTTGGCGGACAGGGCCACTGAAGCTTTCTTT
CDR3aa: CASSLADRATEAFF

abundance: -
j_gene: TRBJ1-5
v_gene: TRBV2
d_gene: -
len: 15
CDR3nt: TGTGCCAGCAGTGAATCGCAAGGACGTTCTCAGCCCCAGCATTTT
CDR3aa: CASSESQGRSQPQHF

abundance: -
j_gene: TRBJ1-6
v_gene: TRBV4-1
d_gene: -
len: 14
CDR3nt: TGCGCCAGCAGCCAAGAGGGGGGTAATTCACCCCTCCACTTT
CDR3aa: CASSQEGGNSPLHF

abundance: -
j_gene: TRBJ1-1
v_gene: TRBV7-2
d_gene: TRBD1
len: 15
CDR3nt: TGTGCCAGCAGCTTAAACGGACAGGGGTACACTGAAGCTTTCTTT
CDR3aa: CASSLNGQGYTEAFF

abundance: -
j_gene: TRBJ2-1
v_gene: TRBV13
d_gene: TRBD2
len: 13
CDR3nt: TGTGCCAGCTCGGGGAGGGGCTTCGGTGAGCAGTTCTTC
CDR3aa: CASSGRGFGEQFF

abundance: -
j_gene: TRBJ2-1
v_gene: TRBV28
d_gene: TRBD2
len: 15
CDR3nt: TGTGCCAGCAGGATGATGGGACTAGGCGATAATGAGCAGTTCTTC
CDR3aa: CASRMMGLGDNEQFF

abundance: once
j_gene: TRBJ1-2
v_gene: TRBV5-1
d_gene: TRBD1
len: 15
CDR3nt: TGCGCCAGCAGCTTGGGGGGACAGGGAATTTATGGCTACACCTTC
CDR3aa: CASSLGGQGIYGYTF

abundance: -
j_gene: TRBJ1-6
v_gene: TRBV24-1
d_gene: -
len: 18
CDR3nt: TGTGCCACCAGTGATTTTCGGGCCCGAATCCTCAATAATTCACCCCTCCACTTT
CDR3aa: CATSDFRARILNNSPLHF